Listed here are 23 T cell receptor beta chains from one sample, sequenced in a study of blood T cells in healthy people across ages. Using a J-beta primer mix together with a sample-barcoded 5' primer, a second PCR was run for about 6 to 12 cycles. One entry per CDR3 protein results from TCRdb running MiXCR on the 5' RACE reads. The table lists approximately 2,000,000 distinct CDR3 sequences, 30% to 40% of them singletons. Sequencing was performed on blood. The receptors were sampled from a human donor in good health.

The chain employs TRBV29-1 and TRBJ1-1; 12 bases match TRBD1. CDR1 SQVTM and CDR2 ANQGSEA come from the germline V gene. The length of the CDR3 is 12 residues. V was pared by 6 bases and J by 7 bases, with 3 bases of the junction left unmatched. The CDR3 protein is CSVGQGAYEAFF. Written as DNA, the CDR3 is TGCAGCGTGGGACAGGGGGCATATGAAGCTTTCTTT.

For this clonotype: One end of the junction does not line up with germline, which may come from a read error. The chain has TRBV20-1 and TRBJ2-1; 7 bases are shared with TRBD2. Germline V CDR1 and CDR2: DFQATT, SNEGSKA (reference sequence). The CDR3 runs 16 residues. The CDR3 DNA reads TGCAGTGCTAGAGATGGGGGGGTAAGCTCCTACAATGAACAGTTCTTC. Its translation: CSARDGGVSSYNEQFF.

This clonotype was counted only a few times. The gene calls are TRBV29-1 and TRBJ2-5; 7 nucleotides line up with TRBD1. With V trimmed by 6 bases and J by 2 bases, 6 bases remained unmatched. Germline CDR1 reads SQVTM; CDR2 reads ANQGSEA. This CDR3 has 13 amino acids. The CDR3 here is CSVAGTAQETQYF. The CDR3 DNA reads TGCAGCGTCGCCGGGACAGCTCAAGAGACCCAGTACTTC. The whole variable domain, remainder taken from reference TRBV29-1 and TRBJ2-5, is SAVISQKPSRDICQRGTSLTIQCQVDSQVTMMFWYRQQPGQSLTLIATANQGSEATYESGFVIDKFPISRPNLTFSTLTVSNMSPEDSSIYLCSVAGTAQETQYFGPGTRLLVL.

The chain combines TRBV4-1 with TRBJ2-7, with 8 bases lining up with TRBD2. The CDR3 length is 14 residues. Trimming cost V 1 base and J 6 bases; bases outside gene matches: 5. Germline lookup yields CDR1 MGHRA and CDR2 YSYEKL. The CDR3 sequence: CASSQVFTSGEQYF. For the CDR3, the DNA is TGCGCCAGCAGCCAAGTATTTACTAGCGGCGAGCAGTACTTC.

This chain joins TRBV27 and TRBJ1-5; no clear D gene. The CDR3 consists of 14 residues. Per the germline V gene, CDR1 is MNHEY and CDR2 is SMNVEV (reference sequence). Trimming stripped 5 bases from V and 4 bases from J, with 12 bases between. The CDR3 reads CASSSPENNQPQHF. The CDR3 DNA is TGTGCCAGCAGTAGTCCGGAGAATAATCAGCCCCAGCATTTT.

V usage is TRBV12-3 or TRBV12-4 and J usage is TRBJ2-1, with D unclear. The CDR3 has 13 residues. V gave up 3 bases and J gave up 9 bases, with 12 bases separating them. CDR3 DNA: TGTGCCAGCAGTTTGGGCCAGGCATTTGAGCAGTTCTTC. Amino acid sequence: CASSLGQAFEQFF.

This clonotype has just a few counts. The gene calls are TRBV5-4 and TRBJ2-4; the match to TRBD2 covers 7 bases. Unmatched junction bases numbered 10, after V lost 5 bases and J lost 5 bases. The CDR3 extends over 15 amino acids. Germline CDR1 reads SGHNT; CDR2 reads YYREEE (reference sequence). The CDR3 sequence: CASSPPGLAENIQYF. CDR3 in DNA: TGTGCCAGCAGTCCCCCTGGTCTAGCGGAAAACATTCAGTACTTC. The full variable domain, in which reference TRBV5-4 and TRBJ2-4 provide the parts outside the CDR3, is ETGVTQSPTHLIKTRGQQVTLRCSSQSGHNTVSWYQQALGQGPQFIFQYYREEENGRGNFPPRFSGLQFPNYSSELNVNALELDDSALYLCASSPPGLAENIQYFGAGTRLSVL.

This clonotype was observed once. The chain is built from TRBV29-1 and TRBJ2-1; tentatively, D is TRBD2 (5 bases). Germline-derived CDR1 and CDR2 are SQVTM and ANQGSEA. Trimming took off 3 bases at V and 5 bases at J, with 11 bases between the two ends. The CDR3 covers 13 residues. The CDR3 DNA reads as TGCAGCGTTGAGGCGACTACCAACAATGAGCAGTTCTTC. Protein product: CSVEATTNNEQFF.

The chain has TRBV7-2 and TRBJ2-5; 7 bases agree with TRBD1. Germline V gene data show CDR1 as SGHTA and CDR2 as FQGNSA. This CDR3 is 15 amino acids long. V was pared by 5 bases and J by 5 bases, with 11 bases of the junction left unmatched. Written as DNA, the CDR3 is TGTGCCAGCAGCCTACGGACAGGCCCTTCTGAGACCCAGTACTTC. It codes for CASSLRTGPSETQYF.

This clonotype has a handful of counts. The V and J genes are TRBV7-2 and TRBJ2-3; 10 bases are a match to TRBD1. The CDR3 loop spans 16 amino acids. V trimming: 5 bases; J trimming: 6 bases; junction bases outside the gene matches: 11. Germline V gene sequence: CDR1 SGHTA, CDR2 FQGNSA. The DNA for the CDR3 is TGTGCCAGCAGCCCAGGGACAGGGGTTTTCATCGATACGCAGTATTTT. It yields the protein CASSPGTGVFIDTQYF.

The chain uses TRBV12-3 or TRBV12-4 and TRBJ2-1; D assignment may be TRBD1 or TRBD2 (6 bases each). V dropped 6 bases and J dropped 7 bases, with 16 bases sitting between them. This CDR3 has 14 residues. CDR3 DNA: TGTGCCAGCAGCCCCGGAAGGAGGGGGAATGAGCAGTTCTTC. Residues: CASSPGRRGNEQFF.

There are many counts of this clonotype. J is TRBJ1-1 and V is TRBV30; D is undetermined. V lost 4 bases and J 2 bases, leaving 5 bases between the germline ends. This CDR3 is built from 11 residues. The germline V gene has CDR1 GTSNPN and CDR2 SVGIG (reference sequence). The CDR3 coding sequence is TGTGCCTGGATATATAACACTGAAGCTTTCTTT. Translation gives CAWIYNTEAFF.

The chain has TRBV4-3 and TRBJ2-3; tentatively, D is TRBD2 (5 bases). The CDR3 contains 18 residues. Between the trimmed V and J ends, which lost 0 bases and 0 bases, there was a span of 16 bases. Germline V gene sequence: CDR1 LGHNA, CDR2 YSLEER. DNA for the CDR3: TGCGCCAGCAGCCAAGAAGGGAGCGGAGGCCTAAGCACAGATACGCAGTATTTT. It translates to CASSQEGSGGLSTDTQYF.

This clonotype was found many times. J is TRBJ1-2 and V is TRBV4-2, with TRBD1 identical over 7 bases. The CDR3 has 14 residues. V was pared by 3 bases and J by 2 bases, with 3 bases of the junction left unmatched. Germline V lookup: CDR1 LGHNA, CDR2 YNFKEQ. The CDR3 region has the DNA TGTGCCAGCAGCCAGGACAGGAGGAACTATGGCTACACCTTC. It codes for CASSQDRRNYGYTF.

The chain joins TRBV20-1 to TRBJ2-7; the match to TRBD1 covers 7 bases. The CDR3 is 18 residues long. CDR1 is DFQATT, CDR2 SNEGSKA, per germline (reference sequence). The V and J ends lost 3 bases and 0 bases, in that order; junction bases with no gene match: 17. The CDR3 DNA reads TGCAGTGCTAGTACCCATCCTCCAGGGGGTATAAACTCCTACGAGCAGTACTTC. This translates into CSASTHPPGGINSYEQYF.

The rearrangement uses TRBV7-9 and TRBJ1-1; D is possibly TRBD1 (5 bases). Trimming pared 3 bases from V and 4 bases from J, leaving 12 bases between. This CDR3 has 14 residues. Germline assignment: CDR1 SEHNR and CDR2 FQNEAQ (reference sequence). In DNA form, the CDR3 reads TGTGCCAGCAGCTTTATGGGGACCTCCACTGAAGCTTTCTTT. The encoded protein is CASSFMGTSTEAFF. Combining the CDR3 with reference TRBV7-9 and TRBJ1-1 gives the whole variable domain DTGVSQNPRHKITKRGQNVTFRCDPISEHNRLYWYRQTLGQGPEFLTYFQNEAQLEKSRLLSDRFSAERPKGSFSTLEIQRTEQGDSAMYLCASSFMGTSTEAFFGQGTRLTVV.

Note on this clonotype: The junction departs from germline at one end; a sequencing error may be responsible. The rearrangement uses TRBV5-1 and TRBJ2-5, with a weak D call TRBD1 (6 bases). Near its end, the DNA agrees better with TRBJ2-7, so the J call may be wrong. The CDR3 covers 14 residues. The V gene's germline CDR1 is SGHRS and CDR2 YFSETQ. This CDR3 reads CASVQGSKSSEQYF. CDR3 bases: TGCGCCAGCGTACAGGGTTCCAAGTCCTCCGAGCAGTACTTC.

This chain joins TRBV12-3 or TRBV12-4 and TRBJ2-1, with 10 bases lining up with TRBD2. Trimming at V came to 6 bases and at J to 4 bases, leaving 9 bases not matched to a gene. This CDR3 spans 16 amino acids. Here the CDR3 DNA reads TGTGCCAGCAGCTCGAAAGCGGGGGGGCCTTACAATGAGCAGTTCTTC. Translated, it gives CASSSKAGGPYNEQFF.

The chain has TRBV29-1 and TRBJ1-2; D is uncertain. The length of the CDR3 is 12 residues. Trimming cost V 4 bases and J 6 bases, with 12 bases left between them. The germline gives CDR1 SQVTM, CDR2 ANQGSEA. CDR3 residues: CSVGQVEDGYTF. The CDR3 DNA reads TGCAGCGTTGGTCAGGTCGAAGATGGCTACACCTTC. The full variable domain, completed using reference TRBV29-1 and TRBJ1-2, is SAVISQKPSRDICQRGTSLTIQCQVDSQVTMMFWYRQQPGQSLTLIATANQGSEATYESGFVIDKFPISRPNLTFSTLTVSNMSPEDSSIYLCSVGQVEDGYTFGSGTRLTVV.

For this clonotype: A clone one base away is much larger, so this may be a read error. The chain carries TRBV11-2 and TRBJ2-5; unclear D gene. The DNA end lines up better with TRBJ2-7; the J call may be wrong. Germline-derived CDR1 and CDR2 are SGHAT and FQNNGV. This CDR3 contains 11 residues. The CDR3 region has the DNA TGTACCAGCAGCTTAAGAAACGAGCAGTACTTC. Protein sequence: CTSSLRNEQYF.

The V gene is TRBV7-2, the J gene TRBJ2-3; TRBD2 aligns across 7 bases. The CDR3 spans 13 residues. Per germline, CDR1 SGHTA and CDR2 FQGNSA. Trimming took 7 bases from V and 4 from J; bases not matched to a gene: 5. This CDR3 is CASTLAGADTQYF. For the CDR3, the DNA is TGTGCCAGCACCCTTGCGGGGGCAGATACGCAGTATTTT.

The table lists this clonotype with a few counts. In DNA form, the CDR3 reads TGTGCCAGCAGCCAAGAGGGGCGCAGTGGGGCCGAGAAAAGCTCTGGGGCCAACGTCCTGACTTTC. This gives the protein CASSQEGRSGAEKSSGANVLTF. The chain couples TRBV4-2 to TRBJ2-6; maybe TRBD1 (5 bases). The CDR3 covers 22 residues. Trimming cost V 0 bases and J 0 bases, with 24 bases left between them. From germline, CDR1 is LGHNA and CDR2 YNFKEQ.

V is TRBV10-3 and J is TRBJ2-2; 7 bases line up with TRBD1. Germline assignment: CDR1 ENHRY and CDR2 SYGVKD. The V gene end was trimmed by 8 bases and the J gene end by 0 bases; junction bases not matched to a gene: 0. There are 13 residues in the CDR3. The DNA of the CDR3 is TGTGCCATCGGGACAGCGAACACCGGGGAGCTGTTTTTT. Protein sequence: CAIGTANTGELFF.